The T cell receptor (beta chain) described here comes from a study of cytomegalovirus exposure and HLA in healthy donors. Study context: An earlier analysis found 110 million or so unique TCR beta sequences from 200 million or so T cells.

General study results and limits: The investigators catalogued under 200 TCR beta chains as cytomegalovirus-associated. The number of N-insertions in an Asian-associated ancestry cluster was reportedly below the approximately 600-donor mean in a later analysis.

The study ran its PCR with 60 Vbeta and 13 Jbeta primers. Some clones are missing from TCRdb's copy, which holds only in-frame ones; the method was immunoSEQ multiplex PCR. Counted here are roughly 200,000 clones, around 82% occurring once; the ten biggest clones make up approximately 1.7%. As to this clone: Its antigen is not known.

In germline, CDR1 is SGHVS, CDR2 FQNEAQ. CDR3 length equals 14 residues. Deletions cut 6 bases from V and 2 bases from J, with 8 bases between. Although they were nominally healthy when sampled, donors likely had unrecorded immune exposures. The chain employs TRBV7-8 and TRBJ2-6; TRBD2 might be the D (5 bases). The TCR was taken from a man aged 35-49 years in good health and CMV-seropositive. Sequencing input: PBMCs. The CDR3 DNA sequence: TGTGCCAGCAGGCCAGCGGCTGGGGCCAACGTCCTGACTTTC. This encodes CASRPAAGANVLTF.